This T cell receptor beta chain was captured by sequencing in a study of cytotoxic CD8 clonotypes in ibrutinib-treated CLL. CDR1 and CDR2 (germline): MRHNA, SNTAGT. The CDR3 totals 15 residues. Trimming cost V 4 bases and J 8 bases, with 17 bases left between them. Measured with immunoSEQ multiplex PCR; TCRdb has only the in-frame clones, and not every one. The sample consists of more than 50,000 clones, around 52% of them appearing once. This clone was picked up many times. The chain links TRBV6-4 to TRBJ2-2, with D tentatively TRBD2 (5 bases). The receptor was derived from a human donor with chronic lymphocytic leukemia. This specimen was PBMCs, taken after 12 months of ibrutinib treatment. The CDR3 bases are TGTGCCAGCAGTGTTGTCGGAGGAGTATTTGGGGAGCTGTTTTTT. It yields the protein CASSVVGGVFGELFF.